The 31 T cell receptor beta chains below were found in one sample sequenced in a study of early T cells in non-severe SARS-CoV-2 infection. MiXCR was run by TCRdb on the 5' RACE reads, yielding one entry per CDR3 protein. Of roughly 110,000 distinct CDR3 sequences listed, around 10% were seen once; the top ten hold 6.5% to 8%. The source material was whole blood. These receptor sequences come from an adult who was a healthcare worker with PCR-confirmed SARS-CoV-2 infection or an uninfected control (not recorded which).

This chain connects TRBV6-5 to TRBJ2-5; either TRBD1 or TRBD2 may supply D (6 bases each). CDR3 length: 14 residues. V was shortened by 6 bases and J by 2 bases, with 13 bases between the two germline ends. Germline assignment: CDR1 MNHEY and CDR2 SVGAGI. Here the CDR3 DNA reads TGTGCCAGCAGCCACAGGGAGGCACAAGAGACCCAGTACTTC. Amino acid sequence: CASSHREAQETQYF.

This clonotype came up many times. CDR3 protein: CASSPGTGADSPLHF. The CDR3 nucleotides read TGTGCCAGCAGTCCCGGGACAGGCGCCGATTCACCCCTCCACTTT. The chain combines TRBV7-9 with TRBJ1-6, with 8 bases aligning to TRBD1. J gave up 8 bases and V 6 bases, and 9 bases lay outside the gene matches. From germline, CDR1 is SEHNR and CDR2 FQNEAQ (reference sequence). The CDR3 covers 15 residues.

CDR3 region: CASSPGTGRMNTEAFF. The CDR3 nucleotides read TGTGCCAGCAGCCCCGGGACAGGGAGGATGAACACTGAAGCTTTCTTT. The V and J genes are TRBV11-2 and TRBJ1-1, with 9 bases identical to TRBD1. This CDR3 has 16 residues. J lost 0 bases, V lost 5 bases, and 7 bases had no gene match. Germline CDR1 SGHAT, CDR2 FQNNGV.

Regarding this clonotype: With a much larger clone just one base away, this may be a read error. The V and J genes are TRBV10-3 and TRBJ1-3, with D perhaps matching TRBD1 (5 bases). Germline V gene lookup returns CDR1 ENHRY and CDR2 SYGVKD. The CDR3 length is 16 residues. CDR3 bases: TGTGCCATGGGTGCCAGGGCCCCTTTCTCTGGAAACTCCATATATTTT. Translated, it gives CAMGARAPFSGNSIYF.

The chain employs TRBV29-1 and TRBJ2-2, with no clear D. Germline V lookup: CDR1 SQVTM, CDR2 ANQGSEA. The CDR3 runs to 12 residues. Trimming removed 4 bases at V and 6 bases at J, with 9 bases between. CDR3 residues: CSVGGGAGELFF. The CDR3 DNA sequence: TGCAGCGTTGGTGGCGGTGCCGGGGAGCTGTTTTTT.

This clonotype has only a few counts. This chain joins TRBV11-2 and TRBJ2-7; D remains ambiguous. The V gene's germline CDR1 is SGHAT and CDR2 FQNNGV. V was clipped by 1 base and J by 6 bases, with 1 base between them. The CDR3 has 10 residues. The CDR3 region has the DNA TGTGCCAGCAGCTTAGTCGAGCAGTACTTC. This gives the protein CASSLVEQYF.

The rearrangement links TRBV4-1 to TRBJ2-3; D not resolved. The V gene's germline CDR1 is MGHRA and CDR2 YSYEKL. The V gene lost 5 bases and the J gene lost 4 bases, with 7 bases spanning the gap. The CDR3 covers 12 residues. The CDR3 nucleotides are TGCGCCAGCAGCGAACCTCCAGATACGCAGTATTTT. Protein: CASSEPPDTQYF.

The V gene is TRBV7-9, the J gene TRBJ2-1, with no clear D. Looked up from germline, CDR1 is SEHNR and CDR2 is FQNEAQ (reference sequence). V lost 3 bases and J 7 bases, leaving 16 bases between the germline ends. CDR3 length: 15 residues. CDR3 nucleotides: TGTGCCAGCAGCTTTGGGATGGATGTGGGGAATGAGCAGTTCTTC. Translation: CASSFGMDVGNEQFF.

The rearrangement uses TRBV12-3 or TRBV12-4 and TRBJ1-4, with TRBD1 as a possible D gene (5 bases). V lost 2 bases, J lost 5 bases, and 6 bases lay in between. The CDR3 is made up of 13 amino acids. The CDR3 sequence is CASSLSGNEKLFF. The CDR3 coding sequence is TGTGCCAGCAGTTTATCAGGGAATGAAAAACTGTTTTTT.

In this sample, this clonotype turned up many times. This chain joins TRBV28 and TRBJ2-5, with D possibly TRBD2 on 6 matching bases. V lost 3 bases, J lost 5 bases, and 13 bases lay in between. Germline V gene data show CDR1 as MDHEN and CDR2 as SYDVKM. This CDR3 is 14 amino acids long. This CDR3 reads CASSLGGAGETQYF. DNA of the CDR3: TGTGCCAGCAGTTTGGGCGGGGCGGGGGAGACCCAGTACTTC.

The V and J genes are TRBV9 and TRBJ2-7, with D possibly TRBD1 on 5 matching bases. The CDR3 totals 14 residues. V was cut by 4 bases and J by 3 bases, with 14 bases left in between. Germline loops: CDR1 SGDLS, CDR2 YYNGEE. The CDR3 DNA reads as TGTGCCAGCAGCCCTACAGGATCATTCTACGAGCAGTACTTC. Protein: CASSPTGSFYEQYF. Full variable domain (outside the CDR3, taken from reference TRBV9 and TRBJ2-7): DSGVTQTPKHLITATGQRVTLRCSPRSGDLSVYWYQQSLDQGLQFLIQYYNGEERAKGNILERFSAQQFPDLHSELNLSSLELGDSALYFCASSPTGSFYEQYFGPGTRLTVT.

In its sample, this clonotype was seen many times. J is TRBJ2-3 and V is TRBV20-1; D gene ambiguous. The CDR3 totals 14 residues. Looked up from germline, CDR1 is DFQATT and CDR2 is SNEGSKA (reference sequence). The V gene lost 2 bases and the J gene lost 6 bases, with 15 bases spanning the gap. CDR3 protein: CSARRWLDEDTQYF. CDR3 coding DNA: TGCAGTGCTAGAAGGTGGCTAGATGAGGATACGCAGTATTTT.

This clonotype showed up just a few times. The chain uses TRBV7-6 and TRBJ2-7; TRBD2 matches 7 bases. The CDR3 is 15 residues long. V was pared by 1 base and J by 2 bases, with 5 bases of the junction left unmatched. From germline, CDR1 is SGHVS and CDR2 FNYEAQ. The CDR3: CASSLEEGGTYEQYF. CDR3 bases: TGTGCCAGCAGCTTAGAGGAGGGAGGGACCTACGAGCAGTACTTC.

This chain links TRBV6-5 with TRBJ2-5, with D tentatively TRBD1 (6 bases). Germline CDR1 and CDR2: MNHEY and SVGAGI. The V gene lost 10 bases and the J gene lost 8 bases, with 17 bases spanning the gap. The CDR3 totals 12 residues. CDR3 DNA: TGTGCCAACATTACGATCAGGGGCACCCAGTACTTC. This gives the protein CANITIRGTQYF.

This clonotype was counted only a few times. J is TRBJ1-2 and V is TRBV28; 8 bases align to TRBD1. This CDR3 has 20 residues. The V gene end was trimmed by 1 base and the J gene end by 0 bases; junction bases not matched to a gene: 16. In germline, CDR1 is MDHEN, CDR2 SYDVKM. The CDR3 coding sequence is TGTGCCAGCAGTTTATATCCCTTAGCAGGGGGCAAGGGAGCTAACTATGGCTACACCTTC. As protein: CASSLYPLAGGKGANYGYTF.

This clonotype was seen many times. This rearrangement joins TRBV10-2 to TRBJ2-3, with TRBD1 matching 8 bases. Germline CDR1 is WSHSY and CDR2 is SAAADI. The CDR3 runs 14 residues. V gave up 6 bases and J gave up 2 bases; unmatched junction bases: 4. The CDR3 loop reads CASRMDRATDTQYF. The CDR3 bases are TGCGCCAGCAGGATGGACAGGGCCACAGATACGCAGTATTTT.

This clonotype was recorded many times. The chain joins TRBV7-3 to TRBJ2-1; D perhaps matches TRBD2 (6 bases). Deletions cut 0 bases from V and 4 bases from J, with 10 bases between. The CDR3 has 15 amino acids. CDR1 is SGHTA and CDR2 is FQGTGA in the germline V gene. The CDR3 here is CASSLTRELYNEQFF. CDR3 bases: TGTGCCAGCAGCTTAACACGGGAGCTTTACAATGAGCAGTTCTTC.

The sample holds many counts of this clonotype. This chain's CDR3 is CASSVGQANTEAFF. The CDR3 nucleotides read TGTGCCAGCAGTGTAGGACAGGCTAACACTGAAGCTTTCTTT. V is TRBV6-1 and J is TRBJ1-1, with 7 bases matching TRBD1. The germline CDR1 and CDR2 sequences are MNHNS and SASEGT. The V and J ends lost 4 bases and 2 bases, in that order; junction bases with no gene match: 4. The CDR3 extends over 14 amino acids.

This clonotype was detected only a few times. V is TRBV29-1 and J is TRBJ2-3; possibly TRBD1 for D (6 bases). CDR3 length: 12 amino acids. Germline V gene sequence: CDR1 SQVTM, CDR2 ANQGSEA. Trimming left V 5 bases short and J 2 bases short, with 8 bases between. CDR3 protein: CSVRGITDTQYF. CDR3 DNA: TGCAGCGTTAGGGGGATCACAGATACGCAGTATTTT.

This clonotype was observed at least ten times. The rearrangement links TRBV6-5 to TRBJ1-3, with 7 nucleotides matching TRBD1. The CDR3 runs to 13 residues. V lost 6 bases and J lost 3; bases outside the gene matches: 2. Looked up from germline, CDR1 is MNHEY and CDR2 is SVGAGI. In nucleotides, the CDR3 is TGTGCCAGCAGACGGGACAGTGGAAACACCATATATTTT. Its translation: CASRRDSGNTIYF.

This clonotype was detected once. The junction does not match germline at one end; this may be a read error. This chain links TRBV7-9 with TRBJ2-2; possibly TRBD2 for D (6 bases). Germline V gives CDR1 SEHNR, CDR2 FQNEAQ (reference sequence). This CDR3 has 14 amino acids. For the CDR3, the DNA is TGTCCCAGCACCGGGGGTCCGAACACCGGGGAGCTGTTTTTT. It translates to CPSTGGPNTGELFF.

This clonotype was counted between two and nine times. The chain uses TRBV28 and TRBJ2-3; D is unclear. The germline CDR1 and CDR2 sequences are MDHEN and SYDVKM. V gave up 6 bases and J gave up 5 bases, with 9 bases separating them. The length of the CDR3 is 12 residues. The CDR3 here is CASRRIGDTQYF. CDR3 sequence (DNA): TGTGCCAGCAGACGTATAGGAGATACGCAGTATTTT. The whole variable domain, filled in from reference TRBV28 and TRBJ2-3, reads DVKVTQSSRYLVKRTGEKVFLECVQDMDHENMFWYRQDPGLGLRLIYFSYDVKMKEKGDIPEGYSVSREKKERFSLILESASTNQTSMYLCASRRIGDTQYFGPGTRLTVL.

The rearrangement uses TRBV5-1 and TRBJ2-1; the D call may be TRBD1 or TRBD2 (5 bases each). Germline V gene data show CDR1 as SGHRS and CDR2 as YFSETQ. The V and J ends lost 4 bases and 10 bases respectively, with 15 bases between them. The CDR3 totals 13 residues. The CDR3 loop is CASSEGPLGEQFF. CDR3 sequence (DNA): TGCGCCAGCAGCGAGGGACCACTCGGGGAGCAGTTCTTC.

In its sample, this clonotype was seen a few times. The chain has TRBV6-2 or TRBV6-3 and TRBJ2-6, with D unresolved. The CDR3 consists of 13 residues. Germline CDR1 and CDR2: MNHEY and SVGEGT. Deletions cut 2 bases from V and 3 bases from J, with 2 bases between. The chain's CDR3 is CASSYGGANVLTF. The CDR3 DNA sequence: TGTGCCAGCAGTTACGGTGGGGCCAACGTCCTGACTTTC.

This clonotype has a handful of counts. This chain connects TRBV29-1 to TRBJ2-1, with D perhaps matching TRBD2 (6 bases). In germline, CDR1 is SQVTM, CDR2 ANQGSEA. Trimming stripped 7 bases from V and 7 bases from J, with 17 bases between. This CDR3 spans 13 amino acids. The DNA for the CDR3 is TGCAGCGCCGGACGGGACTTAACTAATGAGCAGTTCTTC. As protein: CSAGRDLTNEQFF.

This clonotype showed up just a few times. This chain links TRBV28 with TRBJ1-2; D not resolved. Germline CDR1 reads MDHEN; CDR2 reads SYDVKM. Trimming pared 3 bases from V and 6 bases from J, leaving 11 bases between. The CDR3 covers 13 residues. The CDR3 is CASSLTGNHGYTF. As DNA, the CDR3 is TGTGCCAGCAGTTTGACGGGAAACCATGGCTACACCTTC.

The chain joins TRBV10-3 to TRBJ2-1; TRBD2 might be the D (5 bases). Germline V CDR1 and CDR2: ENHRY, SYGVKD. The CDR3 covers 15 residues. V gave up 3 bases and J gave up 4 bases, with 13 bases separating them. CDR3 sequence reads: CAISDPNRLYNEQFF. The CDR3 DNA is TGTGCCATCAGTGACCCGAACAGACTATACAATGAGCAGTTCTTC.

This clonotype was observed at least ten times. V and J are TRBV28 and TRBJ2-1; D gene uncertain. Germline V gene sequence: CDR1 MDHEN, CDR2 SYDVKM. Trimming shortened V by 7 bases and J by 3 bases, and 10 bases separated the two germline ends. The CDR3 is 13 amino acids. In nucleotides, the CDR3 is TGTGCCAGCATCGAGCCAGGCTACAATGAGCAGTTCTTC. Translating gives CASIEPGYNEQFF.

This clonotype turned up a few times. This sequence joins TRBV20-1 and TRBJ2-7; 11 bases match TRBD2. V trimming: 0 bases; J trimming: 2 bases; junction bases outside the gene matches: 3. The CDR3 consists of 15 residues. Germline V gene data show CDR1 as DFQATT and CDR2 as SNEGSKA (reference sequence). CDR3 sequence reads: CSARDGLAGTYEQYF. DNA of the CDR3: TGCAGTGCTAGAGATGGACTAGCGGGCACCTACGAGCAGTACTTC.

V usage is TRBV21-1 and J usage is TRBJ2-7. TRBV21-1 is classified as a pseudogene. The CDR3 is made up of 13 amino acids. Here the CDR3 reads CASSLGRIYEQYF. DNA of the CDR3: TGTGCCAGCAGCCTAGGACGGATATACGAGCAGTACTTC.

In its sample, this clonotype was seen a few times. V is TRBV4-2 and J is TRBJ2-2; D gene unclear. The CDR3 is 13 residues long. V gave up 0 bases and J gave up 4 bases, with 3 bases separating them. Per germline, CDR1 LGHNA and CDR2 YNFKEQ. This CDR3 is CASSQDSTGELFF. For the CDR3, the DNA is TGTGCCAGCAGCCAAGACTCCACCGGGGAGCTGTTTTTT.